This T cell receptor (beta chain) was recovered during a study of OX40 agonist ivuxolimab in advanced cancers. Notes on the study in general: It was not determined which antigens were specifically recognized by the peripheral T cells that had undergone clonal expansion.

Assay used: immunoSEQ multiplex PCR; TCRdb lists only in-frame clones, some missing. The data contain 70,000 to 80,000 clones, roughly 86% of them singletons. Comments on this clone: The antigen is not known.

The V segment lost 4 bases and the J segment 5 bases; nucleotides outside the gene matches: 5. This CDR3 contains 13 residues. From germline, CDR1 is SGHTS and CDR2 YDEGEE. This TCR derives from an adult with an advanced solid tumor such as melanoma, head and neck, liver or kidney cancer. The sample was CD4+ or CD8+ T cells sorted from blood, taken in a trial of the OX40 agonist ivuxolimab. The chain couples TRBV5-8 to TRBJ1-1; 7 bases fit TRBD1. This CDR3 reads CASSLDRETEAFF. The DNA for the CDR3 is TGTGCCAGCAGCCTAGACAGGGAGACTGAAGCTTTCTTT.